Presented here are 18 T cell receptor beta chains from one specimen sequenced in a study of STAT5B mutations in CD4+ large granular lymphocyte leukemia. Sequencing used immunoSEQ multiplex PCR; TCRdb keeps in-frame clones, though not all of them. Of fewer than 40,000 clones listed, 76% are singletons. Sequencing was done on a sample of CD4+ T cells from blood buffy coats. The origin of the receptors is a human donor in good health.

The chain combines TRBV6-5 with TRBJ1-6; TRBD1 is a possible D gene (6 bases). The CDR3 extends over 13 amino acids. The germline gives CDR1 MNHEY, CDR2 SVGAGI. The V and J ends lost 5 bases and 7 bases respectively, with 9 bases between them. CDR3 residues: CASSTGFNSPLHF. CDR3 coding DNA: TGTGCCAGCAGTACAGGGTTCAATTCACCCCTCCACTTT.

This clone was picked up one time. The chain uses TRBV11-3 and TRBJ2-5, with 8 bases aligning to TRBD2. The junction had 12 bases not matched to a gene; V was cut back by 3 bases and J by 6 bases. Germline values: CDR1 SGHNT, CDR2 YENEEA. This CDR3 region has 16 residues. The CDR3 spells CASSFSQRGYAQTQYF. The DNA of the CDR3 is TGTGCCAGCAGCTTCTCCCAGCGGGGGTATGCCCAGACCCAGTACTTC.

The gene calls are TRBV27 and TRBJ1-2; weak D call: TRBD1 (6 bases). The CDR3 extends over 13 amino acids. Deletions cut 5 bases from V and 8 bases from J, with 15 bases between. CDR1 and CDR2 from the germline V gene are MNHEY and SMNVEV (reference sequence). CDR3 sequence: CASSAQGSGGYTF. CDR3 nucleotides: TGTGCCAGCAGTGCACAGGGATCGGGCGGCTACACCTTC.

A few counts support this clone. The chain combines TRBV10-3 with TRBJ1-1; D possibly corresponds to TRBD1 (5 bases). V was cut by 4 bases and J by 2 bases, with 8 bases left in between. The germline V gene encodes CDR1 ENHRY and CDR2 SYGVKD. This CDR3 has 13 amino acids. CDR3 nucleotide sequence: TGTGCCATCAGTGGCCAGGGAAACACTGAAGCTTTCTTT. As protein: CAISGQGNTEAFF.

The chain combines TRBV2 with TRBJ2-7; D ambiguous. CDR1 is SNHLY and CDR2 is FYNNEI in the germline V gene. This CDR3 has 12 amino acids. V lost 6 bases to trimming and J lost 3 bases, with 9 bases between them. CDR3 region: CASRGNRYEQYF. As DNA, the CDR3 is TGTGCCAGCAGAGGGAACCGCTACGAGCAGTACTTC.

Here the CDR3 reads CAISESSPGSYEQYF. CDR3 nucleotides: TGTGCCATCAGTGAGTCTTCTCCGGGCTCCTACGAGCAGTACTTC. The chain recombines TRBV10-3 with TRBJ2-7, with D unclear. This CDR3 spans 15 amino acids. The germline CDR1 and CDR2 sequences are ENHRY and SYGVKD. Trimming removed 0 bases at V and 0 bases at J, with 9 bases between.

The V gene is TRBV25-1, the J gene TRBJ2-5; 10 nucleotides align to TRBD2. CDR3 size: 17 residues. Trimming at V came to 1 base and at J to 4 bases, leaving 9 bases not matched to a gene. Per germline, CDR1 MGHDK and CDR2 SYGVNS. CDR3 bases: TGTGCCAGCAGTGAATGGCTCACTAGCGGGGTAGGAGAGACCCAGTACTTC. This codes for CASSEWLTSGVGETQYF.

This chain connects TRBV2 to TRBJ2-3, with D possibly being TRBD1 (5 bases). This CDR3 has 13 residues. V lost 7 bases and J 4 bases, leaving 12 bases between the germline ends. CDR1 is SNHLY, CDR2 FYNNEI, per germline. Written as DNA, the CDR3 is TGTGCCAGCACCACCAGGGTTTCAGATACGCAGTATTTT. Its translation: CASTTRVSDTQYF.

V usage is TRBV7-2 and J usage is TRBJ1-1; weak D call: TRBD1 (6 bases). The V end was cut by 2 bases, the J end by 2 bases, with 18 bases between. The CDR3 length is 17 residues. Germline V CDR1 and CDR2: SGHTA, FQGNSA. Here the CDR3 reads CASSLNRVASGNTEAFF. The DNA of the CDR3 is TGTGCCAGCAGCTTAAACAGGGTTGCTTCGGGAAACACTGAAGCTTTCTTT.

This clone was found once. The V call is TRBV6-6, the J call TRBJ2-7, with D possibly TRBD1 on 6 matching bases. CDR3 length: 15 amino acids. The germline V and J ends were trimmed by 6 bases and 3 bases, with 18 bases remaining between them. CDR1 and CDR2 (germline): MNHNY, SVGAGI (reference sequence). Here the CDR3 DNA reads TGTGCCAGCAGAGACAAGCGACAGGCGGTCTACGAGCAGTACTTC. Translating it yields CASRDKRQAVYEQYF.

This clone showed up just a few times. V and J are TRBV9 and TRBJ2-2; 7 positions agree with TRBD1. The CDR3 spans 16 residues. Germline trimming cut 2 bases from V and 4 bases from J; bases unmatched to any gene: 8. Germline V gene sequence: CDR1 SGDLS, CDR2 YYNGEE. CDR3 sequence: CASSVDRDSVTGELFF. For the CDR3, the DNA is TGTGCCAGCAGCGTGGATAGGGACAGCGTCACCGGGGAGCTGTTTTTT.

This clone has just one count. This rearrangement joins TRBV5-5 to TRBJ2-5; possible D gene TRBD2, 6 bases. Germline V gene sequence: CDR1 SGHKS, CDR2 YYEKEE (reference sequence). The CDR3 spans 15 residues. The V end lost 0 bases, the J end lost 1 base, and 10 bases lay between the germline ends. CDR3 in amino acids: CASSLDVGGQETQYF. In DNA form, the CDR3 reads TGTGCCAGCAGCTTGGACGTGGGGGGCCAAGAGACCCAGTACTTC.

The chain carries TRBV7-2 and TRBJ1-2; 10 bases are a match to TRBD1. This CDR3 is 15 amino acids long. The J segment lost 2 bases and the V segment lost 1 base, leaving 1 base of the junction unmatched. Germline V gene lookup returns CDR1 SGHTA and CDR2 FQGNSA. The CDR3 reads CASSLVGQGNYGYTF. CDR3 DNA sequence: TGTGCCAGCAGCTTAGTGGGACAGGGGAACTATGGCTACACCTTC. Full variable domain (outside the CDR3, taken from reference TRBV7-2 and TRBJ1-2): GAGVSQSPSNKVTEKGKDVELRCDPISGHTALYWYRQSLGQGLEFLIYFQGNSAPDKSGLPSDRFSAERTGGSVSTLTIQRTQQEDSAVYLCASSLVGQGNYGYTFGSGTRLTVV.

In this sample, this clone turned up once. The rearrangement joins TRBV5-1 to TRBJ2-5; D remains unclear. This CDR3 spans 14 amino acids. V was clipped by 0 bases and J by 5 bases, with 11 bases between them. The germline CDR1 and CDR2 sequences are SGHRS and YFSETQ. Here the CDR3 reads CASSLGLIRETQYF. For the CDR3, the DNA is TGCGCCAGCAGCTTGGGGCTCATCCGCGAGACCCAGTACTTC.

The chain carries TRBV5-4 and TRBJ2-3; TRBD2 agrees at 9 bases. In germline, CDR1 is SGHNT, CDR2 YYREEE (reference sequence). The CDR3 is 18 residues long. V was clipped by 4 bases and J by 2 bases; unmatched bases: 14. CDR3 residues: CASSPGAGGAFYTDTQYF. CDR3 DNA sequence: TGTGCCAGCAGCCCGGGGGCGGGAGGGGCTTTTTACACAGATACGCAGTATTTT. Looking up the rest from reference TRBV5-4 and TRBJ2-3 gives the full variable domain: ETGVTQSPTHLIKTRGQQVTLRCSSQSGHNTVSWYQQALGQGPQFIFQYYREEENGRGNFPPRFSGLQFPNYSSELNVNALELDDSALYLCASSPGAGGAFYTDTQYFGPGTRLTVL.

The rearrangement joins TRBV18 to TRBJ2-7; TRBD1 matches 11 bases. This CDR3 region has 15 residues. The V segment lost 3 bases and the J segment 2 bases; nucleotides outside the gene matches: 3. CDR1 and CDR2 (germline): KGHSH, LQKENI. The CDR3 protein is CASSPGQGVTYEQYF. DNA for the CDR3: TGTGCCAGCTCACCGGGACAGGGGGTAACCTACGAGCAGTACTTC.

The CDR3 DNA sequence: TGTGCCAGCAGTTTATTGACAGCCCCCTATGGCTACACCTTC. Translated: CASSLLTAPYGYTF. The rearrangement joins TRBV27 to TRBJ1-2; D might be TRBD1 (5 bases). The germline V gene encodes CDR1 MNHEY and CDR2 SMNVEV (reference sequence). The CDR3 sequence is 14 residues long. Trimming removed 1 base from V and 4 bases from J, with 10 bases in between.

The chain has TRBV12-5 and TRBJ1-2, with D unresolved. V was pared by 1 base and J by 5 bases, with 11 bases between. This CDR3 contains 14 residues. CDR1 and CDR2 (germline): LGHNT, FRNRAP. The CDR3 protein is CASGLDDGRYGYTF. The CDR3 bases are TGTGCTAGTGGTTTGGACGATGGACGGTATGGCTACACCTTC.